The next 31 T cell receptor beta chains were all read from a single sample in a study of blood T cell repertoires in COVID-19. This table comes from immunoSEQ multiplex PCR, and its TCRdb copy is limited to in-frame clones, with some not included. The top ten clones hold 2.2% of a sample with fewer than 400,000 clones, approximately 83% of them seen once. The sample consisted of PBMCs or T cells enriched from blood (not recorded which). These receptors were taken from a man aged 25 to 40 who had recovered from COVID-19.

This clone has just a few counts. This chain links TRBV5-5 with TRBJ2-7; D may be TRBD1 (6 bases). The germline V gene encodes CDR1 SGHKS and CDR2 YYEKEE (reference sequence). The CDR3 is made up of 12 amino acids. Trimming took 4 bases from V and 3 from J, leaving 8 bases between them. CDR3: CASSPGHYEQYF. CDR3 in DNA: TGTGCCAGCAGCCCGGGACACTACGAGCAGTACTTC.

V usage is TRBV19 and J usage is TRBJ1-1; D is possibly TRBD1 (6 bases). Looked up from germline, CDR1 is LNHDA and CDR2 is SQIVND (reference sequence). V shed 3 bases and J shed 0 bases, with 17 bases lying between them. The CDR3 contains 17 residues. The CDR3 nucleotides read TGTGCCAGTAGTATTCGCGATGTATGGGACATGAACACTGAAGCTTTCTTT. As protein: CASSIRDVWDMNTEAFF.

This clone has only a few counts. The V gene is TRBV6-4, the J gene TRBJ2-3; TRBD2 is a possible D gene (7 bases). The CDR3 spans 15 residues. Germline V gene sequence: CDR1 MRHNA, CDR2 SNTAGT. V dropped 6 bases and J dropped 3 bases, with 16 bases sitting between them. As DNA, the CDR3 is TGTGCCAGCAGCCCTAGGGCGGGGGCTACAGATACGCAGTATTTT. Translation gives CASSPRAGATDTQYF.

The rearrangement joins TRBV9 to TRBJ2-1, with a possible D match to TRBD2 (5 bases). The CDR3 has 17 residues. Trimming left V 3 bases short and J 0 bases short, with 16 bases between. Germline lookup yields CDR1 SGDLS and CDR2 YYNGEE. CDR3 protein: CASSADPPGSSYNEQFF. The CDR3 bases are TGTGCCAGCAGCGCGGACCCCCCGGGAAGCTCCTACAATGAGCAGTTCTTC.

This clone was observed once. The chain has TRBV6-2 or TRBV6-3 and TRBJ2-1; D might be TRBD1 (6 bases). Trimming removed 2 bases at V and 4 bases at J, with 12 bases between. Germline V gives CDR1 MNHEY, CDR2 SVGEGT. The CDR3 is made up of 15 amino acids. The CDR3 is CASSYGGYSYNEQFF. The CDR3 DNA reads as TGTGCCAGCAGTTACGGGGGCTACTCTTACAATGAGCAGTTCTTC.

The chain recombines TRBV21-1 with TRBJ1-1; TRBD1 reflects the table's D call only, with no check against the DNA. TRBV21-1 is designated a pseudogene. The CDR3 is 17 residues long. The CDR3 is CASISEDPGKLTGEAFF. CDR3 coding DNA: TGTGCCAGCATTTCCGAAGATCCCGGCAAACTAACAGGTGAAGCTTTCTTT.

The chain has TRBV5-1 and TRBJ2-2; D may be TRBD2 (6 bases). CDR1 is SGHRS and CDR2 is YFSETQ in the germline V gene. The V end lost 0 bases, the J end lost 5 bases, and 14 bases lay between the germline ends. This CDR3 is 16 amino acids long. CDR3 bases: TGCGCCAGCAGCTTGGACACTTCGGGGGTTACCGGGGAGCTGTTTTTT. Encoded protein: CASSLDTSGVTGELFF.

Turning to this clone: In the same sample, other DNA sequences code for this CDR3. The J gene is TRBJ2-5, the V gene TRBV5-1; a possible D gene is TRBD2 (6 bases). The CDR3 consists of 14 residues. Germline CDR1 SGHRS, CDR2 YFSETQ. The V gene lost 1 base and the J gene lost 5 bases, with 12 bases spanning the gap. In DNA, the CDR3 is TGCGCCAGCAGCTTGACCGGGGGAAGGGAGACCCAGTACTTC. This translates into CASSLTGGRETQYF. The full variable domain, its missing parts supplied by reference TRBV5-1 and TRBJ2-5, is KAGVTQTPRYLIKTRGQQVTLSCSPISGHRSVSWYQQTPGQGLQFLFEYFSETQRNKGNFPGRFSGRQFSNSRSEMNVSTLELGDSALYLCASSLTGGRETQYFGPGTRLLVL.

V usage is TRBV5-4 and J usage is TRBJ1-1; the match to TRBD1 covers 10 bases. Trimming at V came to 1 base and at J to 0 bases, leaving 9 bases not matched to a gene. CDR1 is SGHNT, CDR2 YYREEE, per germline (reference sequence). The length of the CDR3 is 18 residues. The CDR3 DNA sequence: TGTGCCAGCAGCTTGTTTTGGGGACAGGGGCCAATGAACACTGAAGCTTTCTTT. Protein: CASSLFWGQGPMNTEAFF.

The V and J genes are TRBV24-1 and TRBJ2-5; TRBD2 is a possible D gene (6 bases). V gave up 4 bases and J gave up 5 bases, with 10 bases separating them. This CDR3 has 13 residues. CDR1 is KGHDR, CDR2 SFDVKD, per germline. The CDR3 reads CATSDWGGETQYF. The CDR3 DNA reads TGTGCCACCAGTGACTGGGGAGGCGAGACCCAGTACTTC.

A single count supports this clone. V gene TRBV10-2 combines with J gene TRBJ2-6, with unresolved D. The CDR3 sequence is 15 residues long. V lost 7 bases and J lost 0, with 10 bases in between. Per germline, CDR1 WSHSY and CDR2 SAAADI. The CDR3 is CASTTVPSGANVLTF. DNA of the CDR3: TGCGCCAGCACTACGGTACCCTCTGGGGCCAACGTCCTGACTTTC.

This clone was detected once. The V call is TRBV7-8, the J call TRBJ2-7; 7 nucleotides agree with TRBD1. There are 14 residues in the CDR3. The germline V gene has CDR1 SGHVS and CDR2 FQNEAQ. V shed 5 bases and J 4 bases; nucleotides not matched to a gene: 8. The CDR3 DNA sequence: TGTGCCAGCAGCCTCCGACAGGGACCGTACGAGCAGTACTTC. It encodes CASSLRQGPYEQYF.

The V and J genes are TRBV24-1 and TRBJ2-5, with 13 bases matching TRBD2. Germline values: CDR1 KGHDR, CDR2 SFDVKD. The CDR3 sequence is 21 residues long. Trimming removed 2 bases from V and 5 bases from J; junction bases left unmatched: 19. The CDR3 loop reads CATSDWDIHGTSGERGETQYF. The CDR3 DNA sequence: TGTGCCACCAGTGATTGGGACATACACGGGACTAGCGGGGAAAGGGGGGAGACCCAGTACTTC.

The rearrangement links TRBV27 to TRBJ1-5; tentatively, D is TRBD1 (5 bases). Germline V gene data show CDR1 as MNHEY and CDR2 as SMNVEV (reference sequence). Trimming left V 5 bases short and J 7 bases short, with 15 bases between. The CDR3 loop spans 14 amino acids. CDR3 coding DNA: TGTGCCAGCAGTCGAGACGGGGGATGGCAGCCCCAGCATTTT. It translates to CASSRDGGWQPQHF.

The count of this clone is one. This chain uses TRBV6-5 with TRBJ1-1, with TRBD1 matching over 7 bases. The CDR3 loop spans 14 amino acids. V shed 6 bases, J shed 6 bases, and the junction held 10 bases outside the gene matches. Per germline, CDR1 MNHEY and CDR2 SVGAGI. CDR3 residues: CASRRPDRDPEAFF. CDR3 in DNA: TGTGCCAGCAGACGTCCTGACAGGGATCCTGAAGCTTTCTTT.

The rearrangement joins TRBV11-2 to TRBJ2-6; 9 bases are a match to TRBD2. The CDR3 has 19 residues. V trimming: 4 bases; J trimming: 4 bases; junction bases outside the gene matches: 14. CDR1 and CDR2 (germline): SGHAT, FQNNGV. CDR3 nucleotides: TGTGCCAGCAGCTCCTGGAGAACCCTAGCGGGAAAGGGGGCCAACGTCCTGACTTTC. Its translation: CASSSWRTLAGKGANVLTF.

V usage is TRBV27 and J usage is TRBJ1-1; 7 bases are shared with TRBD1. Germline values: CDR1 MNHEY, CDR2 SMNVEV (reference sequence). The CDR3 loop spans 14 amino acids. V dropped 1 base and J dropped 4; count of bases not matched to a gene: 3. CDR3: CASSLLGGSTEAFF. As DNA, the CDR3 is TGTGCCAGCAGTTTATTAGGGGGCTCCACTGAAGCTTTCTTT.

This sequence joins TRBV19 and TRBJ1-1; TRBD1 matches at 8 bases. V lost 4 bases to trimming and J lost 2 bases; unmatched junction nucleotides: 6. The CDR3 sequence is 15 residues long. Germline V gene data show CDR1 as LNHDA and CDR2 as SQIVND (reference sequence). CDR3 in amino acids: CASSKPGQGNTEAFF. CDR3 DNA sequence: TGTGCCAGTAGTAAACCCGGACAGGGTAACACTGAAGCTTTCTTT.

This sequence joins TRBV29-1 and TRBJ1-2; 7 nucleotides match TRBD1. The CDR3 spans 14 residues. In germline, CDR1 is SQVTM, CDR2 ANQGSEA. V gave up 1 base and J gave up 5 bases; unmatched junction bases: 7. The DNA of the CDR3 is TGCAGCGTTGAAGTGTCAGGGGGTGGGTATGGCTACACCTTC. It translates to CSVEVSGGGYGYTF.

The gene calls are TRBV6-1 and TRBJ1-6; 9 bases are shared with TRBD1. Trimming removed 2 bases from V and 7 bases from J; junction bases left unmatched: 15. This CDR3 is 19 amino acids long. Germline CDR1 is MNHNS and CDR2 is SASEGT. CDR3 in amino acids: CASSEYWGTGQNSNSPLHF. The CDR3 DNA follows: TGTGCCAGCAGTGAATATTGGGGGACAGGGCAAAACTCCAATTCACCCCTCCACTTT.

The chain combines TRBV5-1 with TRBJ1-2; 9 nucleotides agree with TRBD1. The junction had 4 bases not matched to a gene; V was cut back by 4 bases and J by 3 bases. The CDR3 consists of 14 residues. In germline, CDR1 is SGHRS, CDR2 YFSETQ. The CDR3 sequence is CASSTTGGDYGYTF. DNA for the CDR3: TGCGCCAGCAGCACCACAGGGGGCGACTATGGCTACACCTTC.

The genes are TRBV5-8 and TRBJ1-2; D gene uncertain. The ends were cut back, 0 bases at V and 8 bases at J, with 14 bases in the middle. Germline CDR1 is SGHTS and CDR2 is YDEGEE. This CDR3 is built from 14 residues. This CDR3 reads CASSLAPAVSGYTF. Here the CDR3 DNA reads TGTGCCAGCAGCTTGGCCCCGGCGGTATCCGGCTACACCTTC.

This chain uses TRBV7-2 with TRBJ2-5, with 8 bases matching TRBD2. The CDR3 contains 15 residues. Germline CDR1 is SGHTA and CDR2 is FQGNSA. Trimming took 3 bases from V and 5 from J; bases not matched to a gene: 8. The CDR3 DNA reads as TGTGCCAGCAGCTTCCGGGGGGGGCGAGTGGAGACCCAGTACTTC. Encoded protein: CASSFRGGRVETQYF. The full variable domain, completed using reference TRBV7-2 and TRBJ2-5, is GAGVSQSPSNKVTEKGKDVELRCDPISGHTALYWYRQSLGQGLEFLIYFQGNSAPDKSGLPSDRFSAERTGGSVSTLTIQRTQQEDSAVYLCASSFRGGRVETQYFGPGTRLLVL.

The gene calls are TRBV27 and TRBJ1-5, with a possible D match to TRBD1 (6 bases). CDR1 and CDR2 (germline): MNHEY, SMNVEV (reference sequence). The CDR3 covers 14 residues. With 3 bases removed from V and 4 bases from J, the gap between germline ends came to 10 bases. The CDR3 region is CASSFGDTNQPQHF. The CDR3 DNA sequence: TGTGCCAGCAGTTTTGGGGACACAAATCAGCCCCAGCATTTT.

The chain employs TRBV18 and TRBJ1-4; the D gene is possibly TRBD1 (5 bases). V dropped 0 bases and J dropped 6 bases, with 17 bases sitting between them. CDR1 KGHSH and CDR2 LQKENI come from the germline V gene. The CDR3 consists of 17 residues. The CDR3 sequence is CASSPPGTDRRDEKLFF. CDR3 in DNA: TGTGCCAGCTCACCACCGGGGACGGACCGGAGGGATGAAAAACTGTTTTTT.

The chain couples TRBV12-5 to TRBJ1-2; TRBD1 agrees at 8 bases. The V gene end was trimmed by 5 bases and the J gene end by 8 bases; junction bases not matched to a gene: 7. Germline V gene sequence: CDR1 LGHNT, CDR2 FRNRAP. The CDR3 sequence is 13 residues long. CDR3 sequence reads: CASGNSGGQGYTF. CDR3 in DNA: TGTGCTAGTGGTAACTCAGGGGGCCAGGGCTACACCTTC.

V gene TRBV12-3 or TRBV12-4 combines with J gene TRBJ1-1, with D tentatively TRBD1 (5 bases). V lost 3 bases and J 8 bases, leaving 13 bases between the germline ends. The CDR3 extends over 13 amino acids. CDR3 in amino acids: CASSFTVGGEAFF. The CDR3 nucleotides read TGTGCCAGCAGTTTTACGGTGGGGGGGGAAGCTTTCTTT.

This clone was seen more than once but under ten times. The chain joins TRBV9 to TRBJ2-7; tentatively, D is TRBD2 (5 bases). CDR3 length equals 16 residues. Trimming shortened V by 0 bases and J by 2 bases, and 15 bases separated the two germline ends. Germline V gene lookup returns CDR1 SGDLS and CDR2 YYNGEE. CDR3 sequence: CASSVGGGADAYEQYF. CDR3 DNA: TGTGCCAGCAGCGTAGGAGGAGGAGCGGATGCCTACGAGCAGTACTTC.

The chain uses TRBV27 and TRBJ1-2, with TRBD1 identical over 8 bases. The germline gives CDR1 MNHEY, CDR2 SMNVEV (reference sequence). The CDR3 covers 13 residues. The junction had 4 bases not matched to a gene; V was cut back by 3 bases and J by 7 bases. For the CDR3, the DNA is TGTGCCAGCAGTTTCCGGACAGGGTCTGGCTACACCTTC. As protein: CASSFRTGSGYTF.

The rearrangement links TRBV7-2 to TRBJ2-6; D is undetermined. Between the trimmed V and J ends, which lost 4 bases and 2 bases, there was a span of 12 bases. Germline-derived CDR1 and CDR2 are SGHTA and FQGNSA. The CDR3 spans 16 residues. The CDR3 region has the DNA TGTGCCAGCAGCTCACTAACAAGAACTGGGGCCAACGTCCTGACTTTC. Translation: CASSSLTRTGANVLTF.

The rearrangement uses TRBV19 and TRBJ2-2, with a tentative D call TRBD2 (5 bases). The CDR3 totals 16 residues. Germline-derived CDR1 and CDR2 are LNHDA and SQIVND (reference sequence). V was clipped by 8 bases and J by 3 bases, with 19 bases between them. The CDR3 bases are TGTGCCAGTTCCCGACCGGGGTCAAGGTACACCGGGGAGCTGTTTTTT. Amino acid sequence: CASSRPGSRYTGELFF.